Below are 13 T cell receptor beta chains sequenced from a single sample in a study of shared clonotypes between healthy human individuals. Measured with immunoSEQ multiplex PCR; TCRdb has only the in-frame clones, and not every one. The sample contains some 2,500,000 clones, around 90% of which appear only once. The sample consisted of naive CD4+ T cells from PBMCs. Subset denoted: CD45RA+ positively selected. These receptors originate from a young man in good health. Some clones in this sample may be carry-over from other donors' samples.

Points on this clone: This sample also contains other DNA sequences that code for the same CDR3. The chain joins TRBV28 to TRBJ2-7, with unresolved D. V lost 5 bases and J 4 bases, leaving 9 bases between the germline ends. This CDR3 is 12 amino acids long. The germline gives CDR1 MDHEN, CDR2 SYDVKM. The CDR3 reads CASSLLSYEQYF. The CDR3 coding sequence is TGTGCCAGCAGTCTGCTCTCTTACGAGCAGTACTTC. Full variable domain (remainder filled in from reference TRBV28 and TRBJ2-7): DVKVTQSSRYLVKRTGEKVFLECVQDMDHENMFWYRQDPGLGLRLIYFSYDVKMKEKGDIPEGYSVSREKKERFSLILESASTNQTSMYLCASSLLSYEQYFGPGTRLTVT.

Remarks on this clone: Within the sample, other DNA sequences also encode this same CDR3. The chain has TRBV4-1 and TRBJ1-5, with D possibly matching TRBD1 (5 bases). Germline V gives CDR1 MGHRA, CDR2 YSYEKL. The CDR3 length is 15 residues. Between the trimmed V and J ends, which lost 1 base and 0 bases, there was a span of 7 bases. The CDR3 coding sequence is TGCGCCAGCAGCCAAGGTGGGGGTAGCAATCAGCCCCAGCATTTT. It encodes CASSQGGGSNQPQHF.

The chain is built from TRBV5-1 and TRBJ2-6; D tentatively reads TRBD1 or TRBD2 (5 bases each). Per the germline V gene, CDR1 is SGHRS and CDR2 is YFSETQ. V was pared by 5 bases and J by 4 bases, with 16 bases between. The CDR3 extends over 16 amino acids. CDR3 amino acids: CASRGPGRMGANVLTF. CDR3 DNA: TGCGCCAGCAGAGGCCCGGGGCGGATGGGGGCCAACGTCCTGACTTTC.

The rearrangement links TRBV11-2 to TRBJ2-1; 7 nucleotides match TRBD2. With 4 bases clipped from V and 5 bases from J, the junction kept 8 bases outside the gene matches. This CDR3 has 15 amino acids. Germline assignment: CDR1 SGHAT and CDR2 FQNNGV. The CDR3 DNA sequence: TGTGCCAGCAGCTCCCTTACAGGACTAGACAATGAGCAGTTCTTC. Its protein product is CASSSLTGLDNEQFF. Drawing the rest from reference TRBV11-2 and TRBJ2-1, the complete variable domain is EAGVAQSPRYKIIEKRQSVAFWCNPISGHATLYWYQQILGQGPKLLIQFQNNGVVDDSQLPKDRFSAERLKGVDSTLKIQPAKLEDSAVYLCASSSLTGLDNEQFFGPGTRLTVL.

The chain links TRBV11-2 to TRBJ2-1; possible D gene TRBD1, 5 bases. Per the germline V gene, CDR1 is SGHAT and CDR2 is FQNNGV. This CDR3 region has 17 residues. V lost 4 bases, J lost 6 bases, and 22 bases lay in between. CDR3 sequence: CASSSLRLGAGSNEQFF. The CDR3 coding sequence is TGTGCCAGCAGCTCGTTGCGACTTGGGGCTGGTAGCAATGAGCAGTTCTTC.

The CDR3 reads CASSLDGGGNTQYF. CDR3 in DNA: TGTGCCAGCAGCTTGGATGGGGGTGGAAATACGCAGTATTTT. The chain carries TRBV5-6 and TRBJ2-3; D may match TRBD1 or TRBD2 (5 bases each). Germline lookup yields CDR1 SGHDT and CDR2 YYEEEE. The V end was cut by 0 bases, the J end by 7 bases, with 12 bases between. There are 14 residues in the CDR3.

The rearrangement joins TRBV27 to TRBJ2-7; 9 positions match TRBD2. Trimming cost V 3 bases and J 6 bases; bases outside gene matches: 12. CDR3 size: 16 residues. Per germline, CDR1 MNHEY and CDR2 SMNVEV (reference sequence). The chain's CDR3 is CASSFPAGGAPREQYF. The CDR3 nucleotides are TGTGCCAGCAGTTTTCCTGCGGGAGGGGCGCCGCGCGAGCAGTACTTC.

The V and J genes are TRBV25-1 and TRBJ2-7; 11 bases are shared with TRBD2. V shed 4 bases and J 3 bases; nucleotides not matched to a gene: 8. The germline gives CDR1 MGHDK, CDR2 SYGVNS. This CDR3 region has 16 residues. The CDR3 region has the DNA TGTGCCAGCAGTGCTCTGTACGGGACTAGCGGCTACGAGCAGTACTTC. Residues: CASSALYGTSGYEQYF.

The chain uses TRBV5-1 and TRBJ1-1; D is unclear. CDR1 and CDR2 (germline): SGHRS, YFSETQ. V was shortened by 4 bases and J by 4 bases, with 17 bases between the two germline ends. CDR3 length: 15 amino acids. The CDR3 sequence: CASSIGPLPSTEAFF. CDR3 DNA sequence: TGCGCCAGCAGCATTGGCCCATTACCGTCCACTGAAGCTTTCTTT.

The chain has TRBV27 and TRBJ1-1, with D tentatively TRBD1 (5 bases). The CDR3 has 13 amino acids. Trimming took off 6 bases at V and 4 bases at J, with 12 bases between the two ends. Per the germline V gene, CDR1 is MNHEY and CDR2 is SMNVEV (reference sequence). CDR3 residues: CASRRGPSTEAFF. The CDR3 DNA follows: TGTGCCAGCAGGCGGGGACCTAGCACTGAAGCTTTCTTT.

The V gene is TRBV7-8, the J gene TRBJ2-7; D may be TRBD1 (6 bases). In germline, CDR1 is SGHVS, CDR2 FQNEAQ. CDR3 size: 14 residues. V gave up 4 bases and J gave up 1 base, with 11 bases separating them. In DNA, the CDR3 is TGTGCCAGCAGCTCCACGGGACATTCCTACGAGCAGTACTTC. It is translated as CASSSTGHSYEQYF.

Notes on this clone: Other nucleotide sequences in the sample specify the same CDR3. V gene TRBV2 combines with J gene TRBJ2-3; 10 nucleotides align to TRBD2. There are 15 residues in the CDR3. The V and J ends lost 5 bases and 1 base, in that order; junction bases with no gene match: 3. CDR1 is SNHLY, CDR2 FYNNEI, per germline. The CDR3 protein is CASSPGLAGTDTQYF. The CDR3 coding sequence is TGTGCCAGCAGTCCCGGACTAGCGGGCACAGATACGCAGTATTTT. The whole variable domain, filled in from reference TRBV2 and TRBJ2-3, reads EPEVTQTPSHQVTQMGQEVILRCVPISNHLYFYWYRQILGQKVEFLVSFYNNEISEKSEIFDDQFSVERPDGSNFTLKIRSTKLEDSAMYFCASSPGLAGTDTQYFGPGTRLTVL.

V usage is TRBV6-1 and J usage is TRBJ1-2, with D perhaps TRBD1 (6 bases). Germline loops: CDR1 MNHNS, CDR2 SASEGT. The CDR3 totals 14 residues. Trimming took 5 bases from V and 2 from J, leaving 12 bases between them. This CDR3 is CASSYSTGNYGYTF. The DNA for the CDR3 is TGTGCCAGCAGTTATTCGACAGGCAACTATGGCTACACCTTC.